The rows below give T cell receptor beta chains drawn from one sample of a study of shared clonotypes between healthy human individuals. TCRdb's table, derived via immunoSEQ multiplex PCR, lists solely in-frame clones and lacks some. This table has roughly 2,500,000 clones, approximately 93% appearing once. The material sequenced was naive CD4+ T cells from PBMCs. The receptors shown here come from a man aged 18 to 29 in good health. Some clones in this sample may be carry-over from other donors' samples. The CDR3 runs from the conserved cysteine through the conserved F or W. The D gene is left open where the match is weak. A clone size is listed for some rows: how often the clone was seen (once, few, many), or a class if it is expanded.

j_call v_call d_call clone_size cdr3_aa cdr3_nt
TRBJ2-1 TRBV7-3 TRBD2 . CASSLGTSGSQGNEQFF TGTGCCAGCAGCTTAGGGACTAGCGGGAGTCAGGGCAATGAGCAGTTCTTC
TRBJ2-2 TRBV6-5 . . CASSYSSGAGELFF TGTGCCAGCAGTTACTCTTCAGGGGCCGGGGAGCTGTTTTTT
TRBJ1-2 TRBV5-1 . . CASSLDREGGYTF TGCGCCAGCAGCTTGGACAGGGAGGGTGGCTACACCTTC
TRBJ2-3 TRBV18 TRBD2 . CASSPRLASDTQYF TGTGCCAGCTCACCAAGACTAGCTTCAGATACGCAGTATTTT
TRBJ2-7 TRBV5-4 . . CASSPRGRLNSYEQYF TGTGCCAGCAGCCCGCGAGGGAGGCTCAATTCCTACGAGCAGTACTTC
TRBJ2-1 TRBV7-3 . . CASSLSTGKREQFF TGTGCCAGCAGCTTAAGTACCGGGAAACGTGAGCAGTTCTTC
TRBJ1-3 TRBV9 . . CASSPRDPRGAGNTIYF TGTGCCAGCAGCCCGAGGGACCCCCGAGGGGCTGGAAACACCATATATTTT
TRBJ1-1 TRBV7-2 TRBD1 . CASRDQGGTEAFF TGTGCCAGCAGGGATCAGGGGGGCACTGAAGCTTTCTTT
TRBJ2-1 TRBV28 TRBD1 . CASSLGTGGRNEQFF TGTGCCAGCAGTTTAGGGACAGGGGGGCGCAATGAGCAGTTCTTC
TRBJ1-1 TRBV5-1 . . CASSLTPQKNTEAFF TGCGCCAGCAGCTTGACCCCACAGAAGAACACTGAAGCTTTCTTT
TRBJ2-6 TRBV19 TRBD2 . CATTGLAGGPRLAGANVLTF TGTGCCACAACCGGACTAGCGGGAGGGCCACGATTAGCGGGGGCCAACGTCCTGACTTTC
TRBJ2-5 TRBV15 TRBD2 . CATSRDRWRLAGAGETQYF TGTGCCACCAGCAGAGATCGTTGGAGGCTAGCGGGAGCGGGAGAGACCCAGTACTTC
TRBJ2-3 TRBV5-6 TRBD2 once CASSLRTSGAFSTDTQYF TGTGCCAGCAGCTTGAGGACTAGCGGGGCCTTTAGCACAGATACGCAGTATTTT
TRBJ2-7 TRBV28 . . CASAYGGTPIEQYF TGTGCCAGCGCCTACGGAGGGACTCCCATCGAGCAGTACTTC
TRBJ2-1 TRBV7-9 TRBD2 . CASSLGLAGGDEQFF TGTGCCAGCAGTCTGGGACTAGCGGGAGGCGATGAGCAGTTCTTC
TRBJ2-3 TRBV18 . . CATSQGDSHTDTQYF TGTGCCACCTCGCAAGGGGACTCACACACAGATACGCAGTATTTT
TRBJ2-5 TRBV7-6 . . CASSLMRAGETQYF TGTGCCAGCAGCTTAATGCGGGCAGGAGAGACCCAGTACTTC
TRBJ1-2 TRBV5-4 . . CASSLDGYANYGYTF TGTGCCAGCAGCTTGGACGGTTACGCTAACTATGGCTACACCTTC
TRBJ2-3 TRBV12-2 . . CASRLAGAPWGPQPKDRTDTQYF TGTGCAAGTCGCTTAGCTGGGGCCCCGTGGGGACCGCAGCCAAAAGATCGCACAGATACGCAGTATTTT
TRBJ2-2 TRBV7-8 . . CASIPGRTYTGELFF TGTGCCAGCATCCCAGGACGGACCTACACCGGGGAGCTGTTTTTT
TRBJ1-3 TRBV28 . . CASSLGGRGGNTIYF TGTGCCAGCAGTTTAGGGGGGCGCGGTGGAAACACCATATATTTT
TRBJ1-4 TRBV29-1 . . CSVVSATNEKLFF TGCAGCGTTGTTAGTGCAACTAATGAAAAACTGTTTTTT
TRBJ1-5 TRBV9 TRBD1 . CASSVEGQVNQPQHF TGTGCCAGCAGCGTAGAGGGACAGGTTAATCAGCCCCAGCATTTT
TRBJ1-2 TRBV28 . . CATSSGGRGNYGYTF TGTGCCACCTCATCGGGAGGCAGGGGCAACTATGGCTACACCTTC
TRBJ1-2 TRBV28 . . CASSFRGYGYTF TGTGCCAGCAGTTTTCGCGGCTATGGCTACACCTTC
TRBJ2-3 TRBV11-3 TRBD1 . CASSYTGTASTDTQYF TGTGCCAGCAGCTATACGGGGACAGCTAGCACAGATACGCAGTATTTT
TRBJ1-2 TRBV29-1 . . CSVATGRASLGYTF TGCAGCGTCGCGACCGGACGGGCTTCCCTTGGCTACACCTTC
TRBJ1-1 TRBV7-2 TRBD1 . CASSSQGQGAFEAFF TGTGCCAGCAGCTCACAGGGACAGGGGGCGTTCGAAGCTTTCTTT
TRBJ1-1 TRBV30 . . CAWSVNTEAFF TGTGCCTGGAGTGTGAACACTGAAGCTTTCTTT
TRBJ2-3 TRBV9 TRBD1 . CASSVNVGQGTTDTQYF TGTGCCAGCAGCGTCAACGTAGGACAGGGTACCACAGATACGCAGTATTTT
TRBJ2-7 TRBV5-4 TRBD1 . CASSPGGQGKNEQYF TGTGCCAGCAGCCCCGGGGGACAGGGGAAGAACGAGCAGTACTTC
TRBJ2-7 TRBV7-8 . once CASSALSQTLQGEQYF TGTGCCAGCAGCGCCCTCTCCCAGACACTCCAGGGCGAGCAGTACTTC